This T cell receptor beta chain was sequenced for a study of T-cell reconstitution after alpha-beta-depleted transplantation in children. Remarks on this clonotype: The antigen is undetermined.

As it was prepared, the TCRbeta library received unique molecular identifiers. TCRdb processed the PCR reads anew with MiXCR; each CDR3 protein has one entry. The sample has 450,000 to 550,000 distinct CDR3 sequences, about an eighth seen once. Losses at the gene ends were 8 bases for V and 2 bases for J; bases not matched to a gene: 14. Germline assignment: CDR1 MNHEY and CDR2 SMNVEV (reference sequence). The CDR3 extends over 19 amino acids. General observations from the study: T-cell numbers and diversity, one year after transplant, stemmed largely from T cells that were newly produced. Surviving recipient T cells and thymic progenitors accounted for the high day-60 TCRbeta diversity observed in some patients. Alpha-beta T cells present about two months after transplant were reported to originate from several hundred expanded graft clones.

This sequence originates from a female patient aged 2-9 years who had a stem cell transplant for aplastic anemia, so the T cells may come from the graft donor. This sample comprised PBMCs, mostly from graft donor cells, obtained 180 days after TCRalphabeta/CD19-depleted stem cell transplant. The genes are TRBV27 and TRBJ2-3; the match to TRBD2 covers 15 bases. This CDR3 reads CASAEGLAGGRSLTDTQYF. The CDR3 nucleotides read TGTGCCAGCGCCGAGGGACTAGCGGGAGGAAGGAGCCTCACAGATACGCAGTATTTT.